Following are 2 T cell receptor beta chains from one sample sequenced in a study of control samples from healthy donors and cancer patients. The method was immunoSEQ multiplex PCR; TCRdb's version includes in-frame clones alone and lacks a portion of them. Among about 34,000 clones listed, around 83% were seen once. The sample comprised PBMCs. The receptors shown here come from a middle-aged woman with lung cancer.

This chain uses TRBV24-1 with TRBJ2-7; a possible D gene is TRBD2 (5 bases). Germline assignment: CDR1 KGHDR and CDR2 SFDVKD. CDR3 length: 12 residues. Trimming pared 4 bases from V and 6 bases from J, leaving 9 bases between. The CDR3 loop is CATSERGFEQYF. CDR3 nucleotides: TGTGCCACCAGTGAAAGAGGGTTCGAGCAGTACTTC.

The chain uses TRBV5-8 and TRBJ1-6; D is unclear. The CDR3 length is 15 residues. Germline lookup yields CDR1 SGHTS and CDR2 YDEGEE. The V end lost 4 bases, the J end lost 2 bases, and 10 bases lay between the germline ends. CDR3 sequence reads: CASSPTMAYNSPLHF. The CDR3 DNA reads as TGTGCCAGCAGCCCGACCATGGCCTATAATTCACCCCTCCACTTT.